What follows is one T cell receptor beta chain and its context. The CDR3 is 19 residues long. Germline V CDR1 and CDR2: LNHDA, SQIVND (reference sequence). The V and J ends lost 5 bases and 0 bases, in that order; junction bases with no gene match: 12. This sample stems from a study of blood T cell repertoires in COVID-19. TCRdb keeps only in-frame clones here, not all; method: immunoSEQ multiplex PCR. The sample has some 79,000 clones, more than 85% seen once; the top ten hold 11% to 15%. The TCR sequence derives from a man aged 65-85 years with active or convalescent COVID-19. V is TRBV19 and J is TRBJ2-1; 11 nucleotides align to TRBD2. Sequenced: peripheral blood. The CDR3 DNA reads TGTGCCAGTAGTTATGGGACTAGCGGCCAAACGAGCTCCTACAATGAGCAGTTCTTC. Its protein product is CASSYGTSGQTSSYNEQFF.